These 15 T cell receptor beta chains were sequenced from one sample in a study of PD-1 blockade in classical Hodgkin lymphoma (dated by TCRdb to the early 2020s). The intended sense of this specimen's time point label: cycle 2 day 1 (C2D1) of nivolumab. Every trial patient had relapsed following autologous stem cell transplantation, and prior brentuximab vedotin exposure was what differed among cohorts A, B and C. The library was made by the immunoSEQ multiplex PCR assay. The table comes from immuneACCESS by way of TCRdb, which keeps in-frame sequences with V and J called. Part of the clones is missing from these tables; in studies checked, under half for an unresolved V gene and the rest for unknown reasons. The sample table records about 20,000 clones; roughly 73% of these occur just once. The top ten hold around 24% of the sample. The input for sequencing was peripheral blood mononuclear cells (PBMCs), taken before the second cycle of nivolumab. Receptors were obtained from a human donor with classical Hodgkin lymphoma.

The rearrangement uses TRBV2 and TRBJ2-4; weak D call: TRBD2 (5 bases). CDR3 length equals 15 residues. Germline V CDR1 and CDR2: SNHLY, FYNNEI. Between the trimmed V and J ends, which lost 5 bases and 3 bases, there was a span of 14 bases. The chain's CDR3 is CASSSGPRGKNIQYF. The DNA for the CDR3 is TGTGCCAGCAGTTCCGGGCCCCGGGGCAAAAACATTCAGTACTTC.

This clone was found a few times. V and J are TRBV5-5 and TRBJ1-4; 9 bases are a match to TRBD1. In germline, CDR1 is SGHKS, CDR2 YYEKEE (reference sequence). The CDR3 has 16 residues. Unmatched junction bases numbered 11, after V lost 3 bases and J lost 8 bases. CDR3 in DNA: TGTGCCAGCAGCTCCGGGTGGACAGGGGCAGGGGAAAAACTGTTTTTT. This gives the protein CASSSGWTGAGEKLFF.

The V and J genes are TRBV6-5 and TRBJ2-1, with 8 bases lining up with TRBD1. The CDR3 length is 14 residues. CDR1 is MNHEY and CDR2 is SVGAGI in the germline V gene. Losses at the gene ends were 4 bases for V and 5 bases for J; bases not matched to a gene: 4. CDR3 in amino acids: CASSWRQGNNEQFF. The CDR3 DNA is TGTGCCAGCAGTTGGAGACAGGGGAACAATGAGCAGTTCTTC.

In nucleotides, the CDR3 is TGTGCCAGCTTCGGACTAGCGGTGAACACCGGGGAGCTGTTTTTT. Encoded protein: CASFGLAVNTGELFF. The chain combines TRBV18 with TRBJ2-2; TRBD2 agrees at 10 bases. Trimming cost V 7 bases and J 1 base; bases outside gene matches: 3. CDR1 and CDR2 (germline): KGHSH, LQKENI. This CDR3 spans 15 amino acids.

The chain recombines TRBV28 with TRBJ2-1; 10 bases line up with TRBD2. The V and J ends lost 1 base and 3 bases, in that order; junction bases with no gene match: 3. The CDR3 runs to 16 residues. Germline CDR1 MDHEN, CDR2 SYDVKM. CDR3 region: CASSLSLAGDYNEQFF. The CDR3 nucleotides read TGTGCCAGCAGTTTATCGCTAGCGGGGGACTACAATGAGCAGTTCTTC.

V gene TRBV4-1 combines with J gene TRBJ2-1; tentatively, D is TRBD2 (6 bases). The CDR3 runs 12 residues. Trimming left V 4 bases short and J 9 bases short, with 10 bases between. The germline CDR1 and CDR2 sequences are MGHRA and YSYEKL. The chain's CDR3 is CASSRDFVEQFF. The CDR3 DNA reads as TGCGCCAGCAGCCGGGACTTTGTTGAGCAGTTCTTC.

The chain joins TRBV10-1 to TRBJ1-4; D is uncertain. The germline gives CDR1 WNHNN, CDR2 SYGVQD (reference sequence). V was cut by 2 bases and J by 2 bases, with 9 bases left in between. The CDR3 covers 15 residues. CDR3 protein: CASSEGLLTNEKLFF. CDR3 sequence (DNA): TGCGCCAGCAGTGAGGGGCTCTTGACTAATGAAAAACTGTTTTTT.

This clone has just one count. The chain carries TRBV6-1 and TRBJ2-2, with 7 positions matching TRBD2. The germline CDR1 and CDR2 sequences are MNHNS and SASEGT. The CDR3 length is 14 residues. With V trimmed by 7 bases and J by 3 bases, 5 bases remained unmatched. CDR3 sequence: CASIRLADTGELFF. The CDR3 nucleotides read TGTGCCAGCATCAGGCTAGCGGACACCGGGGAGCTGTTTTTT.

CDR3 loop: CASSPDRFYEKLFF. CDR3 DNA sequence: TGCGCCAGCAGCCCCGACAGGTTCTATGAAAAACTGTTTTTT. The V and J genes are TRBV5-1 and TRBJ1-4, with a possible D match to TRBD1 (6 bases). Germline V gene sequence: CDR1 SGHRS, CDR2 YFSETQ. This CDR3 has 14 residues. The V end was cut by 4 bases, the J end by 6 bases, with 13 bases between.

This chain connects TRBV6-5 to TRBJ2-7; D perhaps matches TRBD2 (5 bases). The CDR3 totals 16 residues. Germline assignment: CDR1 MNHEY and CDR2 SVGAGI. V lost 2 bases and J 6 bases, leaving 20 bases between the germline ends. In nucleotides, the CDR3 is TGTGCCAGCAGTTACACCAAATCCACCGGGATCGCCGAGCAGTACTTC. Its protein is CASSYTKSTGIAEQYF.

This clone was picked up one time. The chain combines TRBV4-1 with TRBJ2-2; D not resolved. The germline V and J ends were trimmed by 0 bases and 0 bases, with 14 bases remaining between them. This CDR3 has 18 residues. Germline loops: CDR1 MGHRA, CDR2 YSYEKL. This CDR3 is CASSQDQQTLSNTGELFF. In nucleotides, the CDR3 is TGCGCCAGCAGCCAAGATCAACAGACCCTTTCGAACACCGGGGAGCTGTTTTTT.

This sequence joins TRBV5-1 and TRBJ1-6; D gene uncertain. The CDR3 consists of 15 residues. With 1 base removed from V and 10 bases from J, the gap between germline ends came to 15 bases. Germline values: CDR1 SGHRS, CDR2 YFSETQ. The CDR3 is CASSLRAEGDSPLHF. CDR3 DNA: TGCGCCAGCAGCTTGAGGGCAGAAGGAGACTCACCCCTCCACTTT.

The chain is built from TRBV5-4 and TRBJ1-6; 9 bases match TRBD1. Germline CDR1 SGHNT, CDR2 YYREEE (reference sequence). CDR3 length: 18 residues. J gave up 6 bases and V 0 bases, and 10 bases lay outside the gene matches. In DNA form, the CDR3 reads TGTGCCAGCAGCTTGGGGAATCCGGGACAGGGTGTTAATTCACCCCTCCACTTT. This gives the protein CASSLGNPGQGVNSPLHF.

With regard to this clone: Other DNA sequences in this sample translate to the same CDR3. The gene calls are TRBV5-1 and TRBJ2-5, with 11 bases that match TRBD1. Germline V gives CDR1 SGHRS, CDR2 YFSETQ. The CDR3 covers 16 residues. V was pared by 4 bases and J by 0 bases, with 5 bases of the junction left unmatched. In DNA, the CDR3 is TGCGCCAGCAGCGGCGGGACAGGGGGTTACCAAGAGACCCAGTACTTC. It codes for CASSGGTGGYQETQYF.

The chain carries TRBV6-1 and TRBJ1-2; D possibly corresponds to TRBD1 (5 bases). Per the germline V gene, CDR1 is MNHNS and CDR2 is SASEGT. The V gene lost 6 bases and the J gene lost 4 bases, with 15 bases spanning the gap. The CDR3 contains 14 residues. Here the CDR3 reads CASRIGDGAYGYTF. DNA for the CDR3: TGTGCCAGCAGAATAGGGGACGGCGCCTATGGCTACACCTTC.